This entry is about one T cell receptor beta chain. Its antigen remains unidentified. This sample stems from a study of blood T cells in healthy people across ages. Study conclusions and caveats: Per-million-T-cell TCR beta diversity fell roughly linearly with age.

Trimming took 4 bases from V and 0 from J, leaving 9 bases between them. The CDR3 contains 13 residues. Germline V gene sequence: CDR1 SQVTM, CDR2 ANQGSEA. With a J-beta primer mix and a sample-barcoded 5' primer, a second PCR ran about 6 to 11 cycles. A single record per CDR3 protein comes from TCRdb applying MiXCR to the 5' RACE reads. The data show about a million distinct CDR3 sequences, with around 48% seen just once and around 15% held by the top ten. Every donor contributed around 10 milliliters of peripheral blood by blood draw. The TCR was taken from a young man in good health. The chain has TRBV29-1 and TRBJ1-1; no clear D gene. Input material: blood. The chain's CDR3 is CSVGRQLNTEAFF. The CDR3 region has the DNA TGCAGCGTTGGTCGACAACTGAACACTGAAGCTTTCTTT.